The rows below give T cell receptor beta chains drawn from one sample of a study of blood T cell repertoires in COVID-19. This table comes from immunoSEQ multiplex PCR, and its TCRdb copy is limited to in-frame clones, with some not included. The data show some 250,000 clones, about 90% seen once. Input material: PBMCs or T cells enriched from blood (not recorded which). The receptors stem from a human donor in a cohort exposed to, infected with or recovered from COVID-19 (not recorded which). The donor label of this sample is uncertain. Both conserved end residues are part of each CDR3. The D gene is left open where the match is weak. Some rows mark clone size as missing; the rest say once, few, many or name a class of expanded clone.

v_call	clone_size	j_call	d_call	cdr3_nt	cdr3_aa
TRBV5-4	.	TRBJ1-1	.	TGTGCCAGCAGCTTGGCCACAGGGCTAGGACCGGGGACTGAAGCTTTCTTT	CASSLATGLGPGTEAFF
TRBV7-9	.	TRBJ1-5	.	TGTGCCAGCAGTCCCACAGGGATCGGCGATCAGCCCCAGCATTTT	CASSPTGIGDQPQHF
TRBV7-9	.	TRBJ2-1	TRBD1	TGTGCCAGCAGCTCCATAACGCTCGGGACAGGGTACAATGAGCAGTTCTTC	CASSSITLGTGYNEQFF
TRBV6-5	once	TRBJ1-4	TRBD1	TGTGCCAGCAGTTACGGCAGGGGGGTCGTCGAAAAACTGTTTTTT	CASSYGRGVVEKLFF
TRBV5-1	.	TRBJ1-1	.	TGCGCCAGCAGAGAACGGAGTTACACTGAAGCTTTCTTT	CASRERSYTEAFF
TRBV19	.	TRBJ1-5	.	TGTGCCAGTAGTGCCTCGGCCAGGGGTTTCGATAGCAATCAGCCCCAGCATTTT	CASSASARGFDSNQPQHF
TRBV5-1	.	TRBJ1-6	.	TGCGCCAGCAGACTCAGGGTTAATAATTCACCCCTCCACTTT	CASRLRVNNSPLHF
TRBV19	.	TRBJ1-1	.	TGTGCCACAAGAAGAGGGAACACTGAAGCTTTCTTT	CATRRGNTEAFF
TRBV5-1	.	TRBJ2-2	TRBD1	TGCGCCAGCAGCTCCTACAGGGGGCCGAACACCGGGGAGCTGTTTTTT	CASSSYRGPNTGELFF
TRBV6-5	few	TRBJ1-5	TRBD1	TGTGCCAGCAGGCCAATACAGGGGACCCAGCCCCAGCATTTT	CASRPIQGTQPQHF
TRBV6-2/TRBV6-3	.	TRBJ1-5	.	TGTGCCAGCAGTTACGTCGCGCAGCGGCCCCAGCATTTT	CASSYVAQRPQHF
TRBV5-4	.	TRBJ1-2	.	TGTGCCAGCAGCGAGGCGGGGGGCTATGGCTACACCTTC	CASSEAGGYGYTF
TRBV29-1	.	TRBJ2-7	.	TGCAGCGTTCGTGGTGGGACAAGCTCCTACGAGCAGTACTTC	CSVRGGTSSYEQYF
TRBV7-9	.	TRBJ2-3	.	TGTGCCAGCAGCTTAGGAGGCGCGGCGGTCCCCACGGATACGCAGTATTTT	CASSLGGAAVPTDTQYF
TRBV19	.	TRBJ2-7	TRBD2	TGTGCCAGTAGTATGGCGGGAGGAGGGGGCTACGAGCAGTACTTC	CASSMAGGGGYEQYF
TRBV5-4	once	TRBJ1-1	TRBD1	TGTGCCAGCAGCTTGGGGACAGGGCAGACTGAAGCTTTCTTT	CASSLGTGQTEAFF
TRBV11-2	.	TRBJ2-3	.	TGTGCCAGCAGCTTACGGGATACGCAGTATTTT	CASSLRDTQYF
TRBV12-3/TRBV12-4	.	TRBJ2-3	.	TGTGCCAGCCGTAAATCGTTGGATACGCAGTATTTT	CASRKSLDTQYF
TRBV30	.	TRBJ2-5	TRBD2	TGTGCCTGGAGTCGGGGGGGTGGGTTTAAAGAGACCCAGTACTTC	CAWSRGGGFKETQYF
TRBV7-9	.	TRBJ2-7	TRBD1	TGTGCCAGCAGCCACTCCCGCCCGGGACAGGGAGTATTAGAGCAGTACTTC	CASSHSRPGQGVLEQYF
TRBV6-6	.	TRBJ2-7	TRBD1	TGTGCCAGCAGTTACGACAGGGGGCGATCCGAGCAGTACTTC	CASSYDRGRSEQYF
TRBV6-5	.	TRBJ2-7	.	TGTGCCAGCAGTTACTCAGCGCGGCACGAGCAGTACTTC	CASSYSARHEQYF
TRBV7-2	once	TRBJ2-5	.	TGTGCCAGCAGCTTACAAGGCGGGGAAGAGACCCAGTACTTC	CASSLQGGEETQYF
TRBV6-5	.	TRBJ1-2	.	TGTGCCAGCAGAGACTATTCGGGACTCGCGTATGGCTACACCTTC	CASRDYSGLAYGYTF
TRBV30	.	TRBJ1-5	TRBD1	TGTGCCTGGAGTTACGGACAGGGGGCGGATCAGCCCCAGCATTTT	CAWSYGQGADQPQHF
TRBV9	.	TRBJ2-3	TRBD2	TGTGCCAGCAGCGCCCCTAAAGCGGGGGGTAGCACAGATACGCAGTATTTT	CASSAPKAGGSTDTQYF
TRBV2	.	TRBJ1-4	.	TGTGCCAGCAGCCGCGACATGTGGGAAAAACTGTTTTTT	CASSRDMWEKLFF
TRBV6-4	.	TRBJ2-1	TRBD2	TGTGCCAGCAGTCAGAGCGGGGGGGCATGGAATGAGCAGTTCTTC	CASSQSGGAWNEQFF
TRBV18	.	TRBJ2-1	.	TGTGCCAGCTCTCTCCCCGCGAGCTCCTACAATGAGCAGTTCTTC	CASSLPASSYNEQFF
TRBV15	.	TRBJ2-1	.	TGTGCCACCAGCATTAGTCTCTCCTACAATGAGCAGTTCTTC	CATSISLSYNEQFF
TRBV30	.	TRBJ1-2	.	TGTGCCTGGAGTCTTTCCGACTATGGCTACACCTTC	CAWSLSDYGYTF